There are many counts of the clone carrying this T cell receptor (beta chain). The target antigen is unknown. This specimen comes from a study of response to subunit inactivated influenza vaccine. TCRdb called the RT-PCR reads again in MiXCR, with one record for every CDR3 protein. The sample records under 550,000 distinct CDR3 sequences, 6.5% to 8% being singletons. Study-wide results and caveats: Each seasonal flu vaccination may recruit only limited new T cells, authors suggested.

The sequence came from a man aged 50 to 69 who received an inactivated influenza vaccine. The input for sequencing was PBMCs from blood, taken about 24 months after vaccination.

The CDR3 region is CASSLVTGEDTQYF. The CDR3 DNA reads TGCGCCAGCAGCTTGGTTACAGGGGAAGATACGCAGTATTTT. The genes are TRBV5-1 and TRBJ2-3; TRBD1 matches 7 bases. The CDR3 totals 14 residues. Germline loops: CDR1 SGHRS, CDR2 YFSETQ. J lost 5 bases, V lost 0 bases, and 3 bases had no gene match. The complete variable domain, with remaining parts taken from reference TRBV5-1 and TRBJ2-3, reads KAGVTQTPRYLIKTRGQQVTLSCSPISGHRSVSWYQQTPGQGLQFLFEYFSETQRNKGNFPGRFSGRQFSNSRSEMNVSTLELGDSALYLCASSLVTGEDTQYFGPGTRLTVL.